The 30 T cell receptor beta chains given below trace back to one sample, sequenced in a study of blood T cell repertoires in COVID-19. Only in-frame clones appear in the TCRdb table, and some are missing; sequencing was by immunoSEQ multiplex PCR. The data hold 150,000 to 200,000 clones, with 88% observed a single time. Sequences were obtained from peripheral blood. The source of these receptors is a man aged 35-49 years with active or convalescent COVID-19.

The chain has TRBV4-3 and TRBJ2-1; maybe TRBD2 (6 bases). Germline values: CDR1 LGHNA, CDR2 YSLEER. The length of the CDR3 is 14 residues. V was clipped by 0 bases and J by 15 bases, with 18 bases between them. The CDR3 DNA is TGCGCCAGCAGCCAAGAATCCAGTGGGACGCGGGGGTTCTTC. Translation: CASSQESSGTRGFF.

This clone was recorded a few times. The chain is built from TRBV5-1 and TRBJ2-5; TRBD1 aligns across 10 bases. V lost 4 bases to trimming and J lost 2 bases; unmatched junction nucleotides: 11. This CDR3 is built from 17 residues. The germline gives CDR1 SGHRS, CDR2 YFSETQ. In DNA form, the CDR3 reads TGCGCCAGCAGCCGGACCGGGACAGGGGCCCCACAAGAGACCCAGTACTTC. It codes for CASSRTGTGAPQETQYF.

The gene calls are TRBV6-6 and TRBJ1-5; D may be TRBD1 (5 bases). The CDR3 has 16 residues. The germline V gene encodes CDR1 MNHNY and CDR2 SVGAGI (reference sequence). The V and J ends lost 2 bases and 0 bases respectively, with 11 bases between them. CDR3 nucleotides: TGTGCCAGCAGTTACAAAAGACAGTATAGCAATCAGCCCCAGCATTTT. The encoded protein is CASSYKRQYSNQPQHF.

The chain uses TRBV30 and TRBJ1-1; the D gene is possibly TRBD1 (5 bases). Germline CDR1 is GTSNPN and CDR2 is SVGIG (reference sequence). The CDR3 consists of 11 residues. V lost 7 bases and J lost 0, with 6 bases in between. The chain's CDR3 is CALDMNTEAFF. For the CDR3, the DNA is TGTGCCTTGGACATGAACACTGAAGCTTTCTTT.

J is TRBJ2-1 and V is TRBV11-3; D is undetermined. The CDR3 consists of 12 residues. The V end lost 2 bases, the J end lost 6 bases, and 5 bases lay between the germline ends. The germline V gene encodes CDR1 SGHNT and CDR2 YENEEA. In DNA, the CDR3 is TGTGCCAGCAGCTTACGGGTCAATGAGCAGTTCTTC. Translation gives CASSLRVNEQFF.

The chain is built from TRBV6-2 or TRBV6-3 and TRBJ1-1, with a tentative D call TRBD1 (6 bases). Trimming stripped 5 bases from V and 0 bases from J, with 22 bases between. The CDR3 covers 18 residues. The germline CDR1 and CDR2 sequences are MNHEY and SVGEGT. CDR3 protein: CASSRNYRGAGVNTEAFF. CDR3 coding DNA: TGTGCCAGCAGTCGGAACTATAGAGGGGCAGGGGTGAACACTGAAGCTTTCTTT.

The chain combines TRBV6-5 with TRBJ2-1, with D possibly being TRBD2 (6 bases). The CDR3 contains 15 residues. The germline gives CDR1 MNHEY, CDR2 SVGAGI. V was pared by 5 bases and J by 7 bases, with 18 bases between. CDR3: CASSPLAGMGNEQFF. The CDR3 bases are TGTGCCAGCAGTCCACTAGCAGGGATGGGGAATGAGCAGTTCTTC.

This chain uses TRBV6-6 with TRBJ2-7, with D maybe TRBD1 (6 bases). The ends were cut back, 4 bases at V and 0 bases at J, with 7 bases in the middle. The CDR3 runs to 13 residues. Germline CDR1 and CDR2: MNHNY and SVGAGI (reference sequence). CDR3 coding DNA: TGTGCCAGCAGTTCAGGGGCCTCCTACGAGCAGTACTTC. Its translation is CASSSGASYEQYF.

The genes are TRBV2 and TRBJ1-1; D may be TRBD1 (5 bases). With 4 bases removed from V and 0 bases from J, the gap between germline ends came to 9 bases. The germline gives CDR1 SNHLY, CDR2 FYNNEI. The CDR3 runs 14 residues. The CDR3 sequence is CASSVGRVNTEAFF. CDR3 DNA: TGTGCCAGCAGTGTCGGCAGGGTGAACACTGAAGCTTTCTTT.

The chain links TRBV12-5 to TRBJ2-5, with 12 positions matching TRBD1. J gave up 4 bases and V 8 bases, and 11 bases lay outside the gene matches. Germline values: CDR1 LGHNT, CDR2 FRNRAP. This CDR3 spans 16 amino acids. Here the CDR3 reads CASRGDRGPWGETQYF. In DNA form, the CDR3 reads TGTGCTAGTCGTGGGGACAGGGGGCCCTGGGGAGAGACCCAGTACTTC. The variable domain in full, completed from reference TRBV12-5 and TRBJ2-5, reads DARVTQTPRHKVTEMGQEVTMRCQPILGHNTVFWYRQTMMQGLELLAYFRNRAPLDDSGMPKDRFSAEMPDATLATLKIQPSEPRDSAVYFCASRGDRGPWGETQYFGPGTRLLVL.

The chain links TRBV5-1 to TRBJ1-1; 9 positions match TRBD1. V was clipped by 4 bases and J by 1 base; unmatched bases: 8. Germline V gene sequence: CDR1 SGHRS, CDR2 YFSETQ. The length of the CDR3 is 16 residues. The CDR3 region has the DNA TGCGCCAGCAGCACGGACAGGGGTGAGGGGAACACTGAAGCTTTCTTT. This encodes CASSTDRGEGNTEAFF.

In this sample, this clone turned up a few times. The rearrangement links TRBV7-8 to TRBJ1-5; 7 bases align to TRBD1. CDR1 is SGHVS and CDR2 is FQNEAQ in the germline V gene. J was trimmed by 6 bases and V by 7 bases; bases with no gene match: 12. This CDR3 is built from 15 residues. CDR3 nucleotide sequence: TGTGCCAGCACCAAACGACAGGGTCCGTCTCAGCCCCAGCATTTT. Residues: CASTKRQGPSQPQHF.

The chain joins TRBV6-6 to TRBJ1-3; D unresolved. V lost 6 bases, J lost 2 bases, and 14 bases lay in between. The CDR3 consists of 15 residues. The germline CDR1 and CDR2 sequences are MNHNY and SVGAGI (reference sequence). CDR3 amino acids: CASRYPYGAGNTIYF. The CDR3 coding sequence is TGTGCCAGCAGATATCCGTATGGAGCTGGAAACACCATATATTTT.

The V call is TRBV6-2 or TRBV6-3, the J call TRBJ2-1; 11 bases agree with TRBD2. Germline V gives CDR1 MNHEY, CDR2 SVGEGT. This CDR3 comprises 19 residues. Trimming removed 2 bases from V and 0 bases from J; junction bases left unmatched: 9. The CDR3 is CASSYPGTSGVSSYNEQFF. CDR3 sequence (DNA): TGTGCCAGCAGTTACCCTGGGACTAGCGGAGTGAGCTCCTACAATGAGCAGTTCTTC.

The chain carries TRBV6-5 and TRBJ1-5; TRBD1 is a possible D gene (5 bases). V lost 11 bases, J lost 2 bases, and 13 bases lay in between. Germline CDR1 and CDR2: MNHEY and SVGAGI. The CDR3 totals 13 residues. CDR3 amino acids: CAGRAGGNQPQHF. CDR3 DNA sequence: TGTGCCGGACGCGCGGGGGGCAATCAGCCCCAGCATTTT.

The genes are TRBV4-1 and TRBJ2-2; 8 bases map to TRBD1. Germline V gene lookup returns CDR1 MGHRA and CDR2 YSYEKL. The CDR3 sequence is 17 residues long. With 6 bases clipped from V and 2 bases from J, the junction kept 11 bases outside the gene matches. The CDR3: CASRPIPGQVNTGELFF. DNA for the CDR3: TGCGCCAGCAGACCTATACCGGGACAGGTTAACACCGGGGAGCTGTTTTTT.

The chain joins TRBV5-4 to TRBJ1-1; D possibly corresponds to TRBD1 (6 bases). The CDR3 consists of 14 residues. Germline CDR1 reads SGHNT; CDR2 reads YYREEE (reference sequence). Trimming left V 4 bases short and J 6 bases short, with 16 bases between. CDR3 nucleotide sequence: TGTGCCAGCAGCCCTCGGGGGGGCTTGGCTGAAGCTTTCTTT. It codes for CASSPRGGLAEAFF.

CDR3 loop: CASSLGTGGSTDTQYF. The CDR3 nucleotides read TGTGCCAGCAGCTTGGGGACAGGGGGATCGACAGATACGCAGTATTTT. The genes are TRBV7-6 and TRBJ2-3, with 11 bases that match TRBD1. Trimming at V came to 3 bases and at J to 3 bases, leaving 5 bases not matched to a gene. The CDR3 loop spans 16 amino acids. The germline V gene encodes CDR1 SGHVS and CDR2 FNYEAQ.

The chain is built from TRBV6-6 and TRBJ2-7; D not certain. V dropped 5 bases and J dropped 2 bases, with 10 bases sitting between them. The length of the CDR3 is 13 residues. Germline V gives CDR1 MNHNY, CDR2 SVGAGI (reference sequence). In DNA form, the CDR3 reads TGTGCCAGCAGTCAAAGGCAGGCCTACGAGCAGTACTTC. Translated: CASSQRQAYEQYF.

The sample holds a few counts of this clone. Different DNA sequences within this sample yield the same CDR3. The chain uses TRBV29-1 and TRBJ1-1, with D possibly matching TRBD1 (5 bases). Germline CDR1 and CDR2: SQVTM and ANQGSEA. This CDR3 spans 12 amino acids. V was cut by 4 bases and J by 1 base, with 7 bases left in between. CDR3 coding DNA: TGCAGCGTTGTTCAGGGGAACACTGAAGCTTTCTTT. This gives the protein CSVVQGNTEAFF.

The CDR3 loop is CASSLFSEGTGRHEQYF. For the CDR3, the DNA is TGTGCCAGCAGCTTGTTTTCGGAAGGGACAGGGAGGCACGAGCAGTACTTC. This chain links TRBV5-4 with TRBJ2-7; 9 bases align to TRBD1. Germline trimming cut 1 base from V and 5 bases from J; bases unmatched to any gene: 13. Germline-derived CDR1 and CDR2 are SGHNT and YYREEE (reference sequence). CDR3 size: 17 residues.

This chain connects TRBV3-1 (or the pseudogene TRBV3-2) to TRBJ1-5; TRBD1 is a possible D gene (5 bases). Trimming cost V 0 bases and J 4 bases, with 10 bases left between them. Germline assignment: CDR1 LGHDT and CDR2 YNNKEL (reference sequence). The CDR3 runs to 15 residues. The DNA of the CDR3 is TGTGCCAGCAGCCAAGATGCAGGGTTGAATCAGCCCCAGCATTTT. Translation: CASSQDAGLNQPQHF.

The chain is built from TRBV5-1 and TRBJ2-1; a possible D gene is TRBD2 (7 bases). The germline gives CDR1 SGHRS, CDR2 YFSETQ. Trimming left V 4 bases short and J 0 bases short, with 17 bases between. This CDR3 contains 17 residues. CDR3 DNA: TGCGCCAGCAGCCCATCGGCGGGGGCCCTCTCCTACAATGAGCAGTTCTTC. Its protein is CASSPSAGALSYNEQFF.

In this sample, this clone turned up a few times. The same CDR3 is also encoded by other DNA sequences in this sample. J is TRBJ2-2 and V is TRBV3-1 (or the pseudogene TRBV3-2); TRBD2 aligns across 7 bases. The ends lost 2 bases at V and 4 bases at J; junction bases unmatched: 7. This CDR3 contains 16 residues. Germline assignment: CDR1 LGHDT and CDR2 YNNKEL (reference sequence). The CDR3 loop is CASSQRSGMGTGELFF. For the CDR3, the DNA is TGTGCCAGCAGCCAACGGAGCGGGATGGGCACCGGGGAGCTGTTTTTT.

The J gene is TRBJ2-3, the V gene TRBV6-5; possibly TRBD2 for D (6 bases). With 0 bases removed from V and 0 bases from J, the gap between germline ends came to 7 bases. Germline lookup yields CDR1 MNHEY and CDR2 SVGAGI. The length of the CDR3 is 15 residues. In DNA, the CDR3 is TGTGCCAGCAGTTACTCCGGGACTAGCACAGATACGCAGTATTTT. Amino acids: CASSYSGTSTDTQYF.

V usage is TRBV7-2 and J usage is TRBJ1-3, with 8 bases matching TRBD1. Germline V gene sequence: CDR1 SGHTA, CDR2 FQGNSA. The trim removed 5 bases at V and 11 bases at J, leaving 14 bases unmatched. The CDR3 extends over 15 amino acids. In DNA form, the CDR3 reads TGTGCCAGCAGCCGCACGACAGGGGCTCATGACGCCATATATTTT. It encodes CASSRTTGAHDAIYF.

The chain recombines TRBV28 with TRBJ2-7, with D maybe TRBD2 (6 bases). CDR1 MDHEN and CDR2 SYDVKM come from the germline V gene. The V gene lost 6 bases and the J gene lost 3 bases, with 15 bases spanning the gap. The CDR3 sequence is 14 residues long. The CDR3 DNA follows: TGTGCCAGCAGGCGGGACGGAGAAAACTACGAGCAGTACTTC. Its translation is CASRRDGENYEQYF.

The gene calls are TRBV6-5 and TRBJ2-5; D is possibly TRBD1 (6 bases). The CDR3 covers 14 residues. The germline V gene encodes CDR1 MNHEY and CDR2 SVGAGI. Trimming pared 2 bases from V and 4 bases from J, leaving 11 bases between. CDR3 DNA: TGTGCCAGCAGTTACGTACAGGGCCGAGAGACCCAGTACTTC. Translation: CASSYVQGRETQYF.

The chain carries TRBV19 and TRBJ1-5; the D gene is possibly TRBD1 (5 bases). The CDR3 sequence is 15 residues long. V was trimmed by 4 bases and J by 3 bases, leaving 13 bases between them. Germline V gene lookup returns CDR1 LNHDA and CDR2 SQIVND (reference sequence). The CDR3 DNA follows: TGTGCCAGTAGTAGGAAGGGGATCTACAATCAGCCCCAGCATTTT. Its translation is CASSRKGIYNQPQHF. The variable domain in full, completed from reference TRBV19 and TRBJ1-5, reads DGGITQSPKYLFRKEGQNVTLSCEQNLNHDAMYWYRQDPGQGLRLIYYSQIVNDFQKGDIAEGYSVSREKKESFPLTVTSAQKNPTAFYLCASSRKGIYNQPQHFGDGTRLSIL.

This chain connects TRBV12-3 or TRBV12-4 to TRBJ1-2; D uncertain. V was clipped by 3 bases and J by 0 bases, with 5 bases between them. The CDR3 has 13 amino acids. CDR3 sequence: CASSFQANYGYTF. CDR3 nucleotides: TGTGCCAGCAGTTTTCAGGCTAACTATGGCTACACCTTC.